The 15 T cell receptor beta chains reported below all come from one sample, sequenced in a study of T cells in Graves' hyperthyroidism and ophthalmopathy (dated by TCRdb to between 2018 and 2020). The library relied on multiplex PCR. The run used an Illumina HiSeq 2000. The TCR beta CDR3 regions were amplified from RNA transcripts. For the first round of RT-PCR on the TCR CDR3, the HTBI primer set was used together with the Qiagen OneStep RT-PCR kit. The public reads were reprocessed in TCRdb via fastp at Q25 and MiXCR, keeping in-frame beta chains. CDR3 protein sequences are deduplicated, and each keeps its most common genes and DNA. This sample is represented by fewer than 750,000 distinct CDR3 sequences; more than 14% of them were singletons. About 12% of the sample goes to the ten largest clones. The sequencing sample was made of blood. All receptors derive from a woman between 45 and 60 years old with Graves' ophthalmopathy.

This clonotype has ten or more counts. The CDR3 loop is CASSLGQTSGSFDEQFF. For the CDR3, the DNA is TGTGCCAGCAGCTTAGGCCAGACTAGCGGGTCTTTCGATGAGCAGTTCTTC. The chain links TRBV7-2 to TRBJ2-1, with 10 nucleotides matching TRBD2. The CDR3 runs 17 residues. After removal of 1 base from V and 8 bases from J, the junction contained 11 bases not matched to a gene. Looked up from germline, CDR1 is SGHTA and CDR2 is FQGNSA. Full variable domain (missing parts from reference TRBV7-2 and TRBJ2-1): GAGVSQSPSNKVTEKGKDVELRCDPISGHTALYWYRQSLGQGLEFLIYFQGNSAPDKSGLPSDRFSAERTGGSVSTLTIQRTQQEDSAVYLCASSLGQTSGSFDEQFFGPGTRLTVL.

This clonotype has at least ten counts. CDR3 amino acids: CASSYSPTQETQYF. For the CDR3, the DNA is TGTGCCAGCAGTTACTCCCCGACTCAAGAGACCCAGTACTTC. This chain connects TRBV6-5 to TRBJ2-5; D unclear. CDR1 is MNHEY, CDR2 SVGAGI, per germline. This CDR3 is built from 14 residues. V lost 0 bases, J lost 2 bases, and 7 bases lay in between.

This clonotype was counted at least ten times. The rearrangement joins TRBV7-2 to TRBJ2-3; tentative D call: TRBD2 (5 bases). CDR1 and CDR2 from the germline V gene are SGHTA and FQGNSA. The CDR3 consists of 16 residues. Trimming removed 5 bases from V and 4 bases from J, with 19 bases in between. This CDR3 is CASSAFPSSRADTQYF. CDR3 nucleotides: TGTGCCAGCAGCGCCTTCCCAAGCTCGAGGGCAGATACGCAGTATTTT.

This clonotype was counted ten times or more. V and J are TRBV20-1 and TRBJ2-1; D is ambiguous. CDR3 length: 13 amino acids. Germline V gene sequence: CDR1 DFQATT, CDR2 SNEGSKA (reference sequence). V shed 0 bases and J shed 7 bases, with 10 bases lying between them. In DNA, the CDR3 is TGCAGTGCTAGAGACCCCGACCATAATGAGCAGTTCTTC. Protein: CSARDPDHNEQFF.

This clonotype was detected ten times or more. The CDR3 DNA reads TGTGCCAGCAGTCAGACAGGTTCTCGGGAGCAGTACTTC. Translating it yields CASSQTGSREQYF. The chain has TRBV12-3 or TRBV12-4 and TRBJ2-7; the D gene is possibly TRBD1 (6 bases). V lost 5 bases and J 7 bases, leaving 15 bases between the germline ends. This CDR3 spans 13 amino acids.

This clonotype was observed at least ten times. In DNA, the CDR3 is TGTGCCAGCAGGCTTCAGGGGGACGCCTACGAGCAGTACTTC. Amino acid sequence: CASRLQGDAYEQYF. This chain connects TRBV27 to TRBJ2-7, with 7 bases identical to TRBD1. With V trimmed by 6 bases and J by 2 bases, 7 bases remained unmatched. The CDR3 covers 14 residues. Germline values: CDR1 MNHEY, CDR2 SMNVEV (reference sequence).

Only a few counts were recorded for this clonotype. The V and J genes are TRBV6-1 and TRBJ2-1; TRBD2 matches 7 bases. The V gene's germline CDR1 is MNHNS and CDR2 SASEGT. V was clipped by 6 bases and J by 6 bases; unmatched bases: 11. There are 15 residues in the CDR3. The CDR3 DNA is TGTGCCAGCAGAAAGACTAGCAAGGCCCCCAATGAGCAGTTCTTC. Translated: CASRKTSKAPNEQFF.

This clonotype showed up just a few times. The chain is built from TRBV4-2 and TRBJ2-1, with TRBD2 matching over 14 bases. From germline, CDR1 is LGHNA and CDR2 YNFKEQ. With V trimmed by 0 bases and J by 5 bases, 6 bases remained unmatched. This CDR3 comprises 18 residues. CDR3 DNA sequence: TGTGCCAGCAGCCAAGACCGACTAGCGGGAGGGAGACACAATGAGCAGTTCTTC. It specifies CASSQDRLAGGRHNEQFF.

This clonotype was counted at least ten times. This chain uses TRBV28 with TRBJ1-1; tentative D call: TRBD1 (5 bases). The germline CDR1 and CDR2 sequences are MDHEN and SYDVKM. The CDR3 spans 17 residues. Trimming took 6 bases from V and 0 from J, leaving 20 bases between them. The CDR3 protein is CASSLLDTDYLNTEAFF. The CDR3 DNA sequence: TGTGCCAGCAGCCTATTGGACACGGATTACTTGAACACTGAAGCTTTCTTT.

The chain carries TRBV4-3 and TRBJ2-7; D gene uncertain. Germline V gives CDR1 LGHNA, CDR2 YSLEER. V dropped 0 bases and J dropped 2 bases, with 8 bases sitting between them. The CDR3 is 14 amino acids. In DNA, the CDR3 is TGCGCCAGCAGCCAAGATCTAGGACCCTACGAGCAGTACTTC. It encodes CASSQDLGPYEQYF.

This clonotype was counted between two and nine times. The chain has TRBV5-8 and TRBJ2-1; tentatively, D is TRBD1 (6 bases). This CDR3 is built from 15 residues. Per the germline V gene, CDR1 is SGHTS and CDR2 is YDEGEE. Between the trimmed V and J ends, which lost 2 bases and 3 bases, there was a span of 12 bases. The CDR3: CASSFQGIIYNEQFF. In DNA form, the CDR3 reads TGTGCCAGCAGCTTCCAGGGGATAATCTACAATGAGCAGTTCTTC.

This clonotype was found many times. The chain is built from TRBV20-1 and TRBJ1-1, with D maybe TRBD1 (5 bases). Germline V gene data show CDR1 as DFQATT and CDR2 as SNEGSKA (reference sequence). The CDR3 loop spans 13 amino acids. The V end lost 3 bases, the J end lost 1 base, and 9 bases lay between the germline ends. The CDR3 nucleotides read TGCAGTGCTAGTTGGCAGGGGAACACTGAAGCTTTCTTT. It translates to CSASWQGNTEAFF.

V gene TRBV2 combines with J gene TRBJ2-2; D is ambiguous. V lost 4 bases, J lost 7 bases, and 4 bases lay in between. Germline values: CDR1 SNHLY, CDR2 FYNNEI. CDR3 length: 11 amino acids. CDR3 amino acids: CASSALGELFF. CDR3 DNA sequence: TGTGCCAGCAGTGCGCTCGGGGAGCTGTTTTTT. Looking up the rest from reference TRBV2 and TRBJ2-2 gives the full variable domain: EPEVTQTPSHQVTQMGQEVILRCVPISNHLYFYWYRQILGQKVEFLVSFYNNEISEKSEIFDDQFSVERPDGSNFTLKIRSTKLEDSAMYFCASSALGELFFGEGSRLTVL.

The chain couples TRBV10-3 to TRBJ2-7; no clear D. Trimming cost V 0 bases and J 1 base, with 10 bases left between them. CDR3 length equals 15 residues. CDR1 ENHRY and CDR2 SYGVKD come from the germline V gene. The CDR3 nucleotides read TGTGCCATCAGTGAGTCGGATCTAGGTTCCTACGAGCAGTACTTC. It translates to CAISESDLGSYEQYF.

This clonotype has more than one count but fewer than ten. A much more abundant neighbour one base away suggests this may be a read error. The rearrangement links TRBV2 to TRBJ2-7; 9 positions match TRBD2. The V gene's germline CDR1 is SNHLY and CDR2 FYNNEI. This CDR3 comprises 15 residues. As DNA, the CDR3 is TGTGCCAGCAGTTTCGTAGCGGGAGTCGCCTACGGGCAGTACTTC. This translates into CASSFVAGVAYGQYF.